This T cell receptor (beta chain) was found in a study of blood T cell repertoires in COVID-19. About the study: There were acute and convalescent COVID-19 samples, and they came from the United States, Italy and Spain. Sources were T cells, B-cell-depleted T cells, or PBMCs; the material itself was cDNA or gDNA.

The assay was immunoSEQ multiplex PCR, and TCRdb's table has in-frame clones only and misses some. The sample records tens of thousands of clones, nearly 85% being singletons. The CDR3 is 14 residues long. Trimming shortened V by 3 bases and J by 6 bases, and 12 bases separated the two germline ends. Germline V gene sequence: CDR1 ENHRY, CDR2 SYGVKD. The chain couples TRBV10-3 to TRBJ2-1; D is unclear. The sequence derives from a woman aged 60-75 years with acute or convalescent COVID-19. The sequenced sample consisted of peripheral blood. CDR3 in amino acids: CAISDPNLSNEQFF. The DNA for the CDR3 is TGTGCCATCAGTGATCCTAACCTCTCCAATGAGCAGTTCTTC.